The 4 T cell receptor beta chains given below trace back to one sample, sequenced in a study of shared clonotypes between healthy human individuals. The repertoire was sequenced with immunoSEQ multiplex PCR; TCRdb's copy has only in-frame clones and lacks some. The table has 1.5 million to 2.5 million clones, about 95% seen once. Cells designated naive CD8 were CD45RO-negative and were positively selected for CCR7, with terminally differentiated effector memory CD45RA+ cells excluded. Sequencing was done on a sample of naive CD8+ T cells sorted from blood. The receptors were sampled from a man younger than 35 in good health.

The rearrangement joins TRBV6-1 to TRBJ1-5; no firm D call. CDR3 length: 15 amino acids. V dropped 1 base and J dropped 0 bases, with 7 bases sitting between them. Germline V CDR1 and CDR2: MNHNS, SASEGT. Here the CDR3 DNA reads TGTGCCAGCAGTGAAGGGACCCATAGCAATCAGCCCCAGCATTTT. Its protein product is CASSEGTHSNQPQHF.

The V and J genes are TRBV7-9 and TRBJ1-2, with D unresolved. The CDR3 is made up of 12 amino acids. V lost 8 bases to trimming and J lost 5 bases, with 12 bases between them. Germline V lookup: CDR1 SEHNR, CDR2 FQNEAQ (reference sequence). CDR3 coding DNA: TGTGCCAGCCTAGGAACGGGGTATGGCTACACCTTC. Its translation is CASLGTGYGYTF.

This chain links TRBV7-9 with TRBJ2-3, with TRBD2 matching over 9 bases. The ends lost 1 base at V and 2 bases at J; junction bases unmatched: 4. This CDR3 comprises 16 residues. Germline lookup yields CDR1 SEHNR and CDR2 FQNEAQ (reference sequence). The CDR3, as DNA: TGTGCCAGCAGCTTAGAGCTAGCGGGAAACACAGATACGCAGTATTTT. Its translation: CASSLELAGNTDTQYF. The variable domain in full, completed from reference TRBV7-9 and TRBJ2-3, reads DTGVSQNPRHKITKRGQNVTFRCDPISEHNRLYWYRQTLGQGPEFLTYFQNEAQLEKSRLLSDRFSAERPKGSFSTLEIQRTEQGDSAMYLCASSLELAGNTDTQYFGPGTRLTVL.

The rearrangement uses TRBV11-2 and TRBJ2-1, with D perhaps TRBD1 (6 bases). The germline CDR1 and CDR2 sequences are SGHAT and FQNNGV. V lost 7 bases and J 4 bases, leaving 11 bases between the germline ends. This CDR3 region has 13 residues. The CDR3 DNA sequence: TGTGCCAGCATCCCGGACAGTTACAATGAGCAGTTCTTC. This codes for CASIPDSYNEQFF.